This T cell receptor (beta chain) is from a study of blood T cell repertoires in COVID-19. Data came from immunoSEQ multiplex PCR; TCRdb stores just in-frame clones and leaves some out. Here the sample spans about 280,000 clones, around 90% being singletons. Germline values: CDR1 WSHSY, CDR2 SAAADI. V trimming: 5 bases; J trimming: 4 bases; junction bases outside the gene matches: 8. This CDR3 is 16 amino acids long. The chain uses TRBV10-2 and TRBJ1-5; TRBD1 matches at 10 bases. This TCR derives from a young woman with acute COVID-19. Sequenced: PBMCs or T cells enriched from blood (not recorded which). The CDR3 sequence: CASSRPGTGENQPQHF. CDR3 coding DNA: TGCGCCAGCAGTCGACCTGGGACAGGGGAAAATCAGCCCCAGCATTTT.